One and the same sample provided the 5 T cell receptor beta chains below, sequenced in a study of T cells in Graves' hyperthyroidism and ophthalmopathy. Using RNA transcripts as the source, TCR beta CDR3 regions were amplified. When the TCR CDR3 underwent first-round RT-PCR, the HTBI primer set was used. Using its own MiXCR run on the multiplex PCR reads, TCRdb lists one record per CDR3 protein. Counted here are about 480,000 distinct CDR3 sequences, 22% occurring once; the ten biggest clones make up about 53%. The sequencing input was blood. Receptors originate from a woman in her seventies with Graves' ophthalmopathy.

The chain has TRBV7-2 and TRBJ2-7; 9 bases agree with TRBD1. Germline V lookup: CDR1 SGHTA, CDR2 FQGNSA. The CDR3 sequence is 14 residues long. The V segment lost 5 bases and the J segment 4 bases; nucleotides outside the gene matches: 6. CDR3 in DNA: TGTGCCAGCAGCATCGGAGGGACAGGGTACGAGCAGTACTTC. Translating it yields CASSIGGTGYEQYF. The full variable domain, completed using reference TRBV7-2 and TRBJ2-7, is GAGVSQSPSNKVTEKGKDVELRCDPISGHTALYWYRQSLGQGLEFLIYFQGNSAPDKSGLPSDRFSAERTGGSVSTLTIQRTQQEDSAVYLCASSIGGTGYEQYFGPGTRLTVT.

This clonotype occurred a few times. V and J are TRBV6-1 and TRBJ2-3; D gene unclear. The germline V gene encodes CDR1 MNHNS and CDR2 SASEGT. The CDR3 sequence is 14 residues long. Trimming took off 8 bases at V and 6 bases at J, with 18 bases between the two ends. The CDR3 sequence: CASSRASGPDTQYF. Written as DNA, the CDR3 is TGTGCCAGCTCTCGGGCAAGTGGACCGGATACGCAGTATTTT.

This clonotype occurred many times. The rearrangement joins TRBV18 to TRBJ2-7; possibly TRBD1 for D (5 bases). V was cut by 3 bases and J by 4 bases, with 10 bases left in between. The V gene's germline CDR1 is KGHSH and CDR2 LQKENI. CDR3 length: 13 residues. The CDR3 region has the DNA TGTGCCAGCTCACCTTCTCAGGGTTACGAGCAGTACTTC. Its translation: CASSPSQGYEQYF.

This clonotype was counted between two and nine times. The V and J genes are TRBV3-1 and TRBJ2-1; D is possibly TRBD2 (6 bases). Germline V gene lookup returns CDR1 LGHDT and CDR2 YNNKEL (reference sequence). V was pared by 6 bases and J by 7 bases, with 13 bases between. The CDR3 spans 13 residues. CDR3: CASRQNGGNEQFF. DNA for the CDR3: TGTGCCAGCAGGCAGAATGGAGGGAATGAGCAGTTCTTC.

The sample holds a few counts of this clonotype. Here the CDR3 reads CASSGSWVEQYF. In DNA, the CDR3 is TGTGCCAGCAGTGGGAGTTGGGTCGAGCAGTACTTC. This chain connects TRBV12-3 or TRBV12-4 to TRBJ2-7, with D perhaps TRBD2 (5 bases). The CDR3 runs to 12 residues. The V and J ends lost 5 bases and 6 bases respectively, with 11 bases between them.